Following are 28 T cell receptor beta chains from one sample sequenced in a study of beta chain features in type 1 diabetes. Sequenced material consisted of expressed TCRB transcripts (all of the isolated RNA was reverse transcribed). Repertoires were generated with immunoSEQ multiplex PCR, while TCRdb's copy carries only in-frame clones and drops some. The table shows 150,000 or so clones, with about 8.7% occurring only once. Sample: central memory CD4+ T cells from blood. The receptors originated from a man younger than 35 in good health.

The CDR3 sequence: CASSPSGQGDGYTF. CDR3 nucleotide sequence: TGTGCCAGTAGTCCCTCGGGACAGGGTGATGGCTACACCTTC. The V call is TRBV19, the J call TRBJ1-2; 9 positions match TRBD1. Germline loops: CDR1 LNHDA, CDR2 SQIVND (reference sequence). The V and J ends lost 5 bases and 6 bases, in that order; junction bases with no gene match: 7. CDR3 length equals 14 residues.

This clone has just one count. This sequence joins TRBV7-2 and TRBJ2-3; 7 positions match TRBD2. The ends lost 5 bases at V and 5 bases at J; junction bases unmatched: 4. The CDR3 contains 13 residues. Germline CDR1 SGHTA, CDR2 FQGNSA. CDR3 loop: CASSRGVEDTQYF. The CDR3 region has the DNA TGTGCCAGCAGCCGGGGGGTTGAAGATACGCAGTATTTT.

The V call is TRBV7-2, the J call TRBJ1-1; TRBD1 might be the D (6 bases). CDR1 is SGHTA, CDR2 FQGNSA, per germline. V was trimmed by 4 bases and J by 4 bases, leaving 16 bases between them. This CDR3 region has 15 residues. The CDR3 bases are TGTGCCAGCAGCTCCTCCTGGGGGCCGGGCACTGAAGCTTTCTTT. It translates to CASSSSWGPGTEAFF.

This sequence joins TRBV5-6 and TRBJ2-5, with D hard to call. The DNA end lines up better with TRBJ2-7; the J call may be wrong. The CDR3 totals 11 residues. The V gene's germline CDR1 is SGHDT and CDR2 YYEEEE. CDR3 sequence (DNA): TGTGCCAGCAGCCGAGACTACGAGCAGTACTTC. Translation: CASSRDYEQYF.

This clone was recorded a few times. The gene calls are TRBV7-2 and TRBJ2-1; unclear D gene. This CDR3 contains 15 residues. V dropped 5 bases and J dropped 0 bases, with 11 bases sitting between them. Germline CDR1 reads SGHTA; CDR2 reads FQGNSA. For the CDR3, the DNA is TGTGCCAGCAGCGAAGACTGGAACTCCTACAATGAGCAGTTCTTC. As protein: CASSEDWNSYNEQFF.

This clone has only a few counts. The chain is built from TRBV5-1 and TRBJ2-5; TRBD1 is a possible D gene (5 bases). Trimming stripped 6 bases from V and 5 bases from J, with 11 bases between. The germline gives CDR1 SGHRS, CDR2 YFSETQ. This CDR3 comprises 12 residues. CDR3 nucleotide sequence: TGCGCCAGCAATGCAGGGAAGGAGACCCAGTACTTC. Its translation is CASNAGKETQYF. Using reference TRBV5-1 and TRBJ2-5 for the parts outside the CDR3, the full variable domain is KAGVTQTPRYLIKTRGQQVTLSCSPISGHRSVSWYQQTPGQGLQFLFEYFSETQRNKGNFPGRFSGRQFSNSRSEMNVSTLELGDSALYLCASNAGKETQYFGPGTRLLVL.

This clone was counted only a few times. The chain is built from TRBV27 and TRBJ2-3; TRBD2 is a possible D gene (5 bases). V shed 6 bases and J shed 0 bases, with 16 bases lying between them. Germline-derived CDR1 and CDR2 are MNHEY and SMNVEV (reference sequence). The length of the CDR3 is 16 residues. The CDR3 nucleotides are TGTGCCAGCAGCCCCTATAGCGTTTCTAGCACAGATACGCAGTATTTT. As protein: CASSPYSVSSTDTQYF.

V gene TRBV7-8 combines with J gene TRBJ2-3, with 11 bases matching TRBD2. The CDR3 runs to 16 residues. The V and J ends lost 7 bases and 2 bases, in that order; junction bases with no gene match: 8. Germline CDR1 SGHVS, CDR2 FQNEAQ. In DNA, the CDR3 is TGTGCCAGCACTAGACTAGCGGGGAAGTTCACAGATACGCAGTATTTT. This translates into CASTRLAGKFTDTQYF.

The chain recombines TRBV11-2 with TRBJ1-6, with TRBD1 as a possible D gene (5 bases). Germline values: CDR1 SGHAT, CDR2 FQNNGV. Trimming stripped 5 bases from V and 4 bases from J, with 15 bases between. The CDR3 has 16 residues. The CDR3 DNA reads as TGTGCCAGCAGCCGGGACGTCGGGGGATATAATTCACCCCTCCACTTT. Protein sequence: CASSRDVGGYNSPLHF.

The genes are TRBV6-1 and TRBJ2-5; 13 nucleotides line up with TRBD2. Losses at the gene ends were 2 bases for V and 7 bases for J; bases not matched to a gene: 10. From germline, CDR1 is MNHNS and CDR2 SASEGT. This CDR3 is 17 amino acids long. DNA for the CDR3: TGTGCCAGCAGTGAATCCTCCGGGACTAGCGGGGAGGGGACCCAGTACTTC. This gives the protein CASSESSGTSGEGTQYF.

This clone was found a few times. The rearrangement joins TRBV4-3 to TRBJ2-7; 7 bases align to TRBD2. This CDR3 is built from 15 residues. Germline values: CDR1 LGHNA, CDR2 YSLEER. After removal of 1 base from V and 7 bases from J, the junction contained 10 bases not matched to a gene. In DNA, the CDR3 is TGCGCCAGCAGCCAAGCAGTGCGCTCCGGGGGGGAGCAGTACTTC. It codes for CASSQAVRSGGEQYF.

The chain combines TRBV14 with TRBJ1-2; D is ambiguous. This CDR3 comprises 15 residues. The V end was cut by 0 bases, the J end by 4 bases, with 12 bases between. CDR1 is SGHDN and CDR2 is FVKESK in the germline V gene. The chain's CDR3 is CASSQDLSSVYGYTF. The CDR3 nucleotides are TGTGCCAGCAGCCAAGATCTTAGTTCCGTCTATGGCTACACCTTC.

The CDR3 here is CASSLGGGEDTQYF. The CDR3 DNA sequence: TGCGCCAGCAGCTTGGGAGGGGGCGAAGATACGCAGTATTTT. The chain has TRBV5-1 and TRBJ2-3; 7 bases align to TRBD1. Germline lookup yields CDR1 SGHRS and CDR2 YFSETQ. Trimming cost V 0 bases and J 5 bases; bases outside gene matches: 3. This CDR3 has 14 residues.

The CDR3 reads CASSSGQNTGELFF. CDR3 nucleotides: TGCGCCAGCAGCTCGGGACAGAACACCGGGGAGCTGTTTTTT. The chain joins TRBV5-1 to TRBJ2-2; D possibly corresponds to TRBD1 (6 bases). This CDR3 contains 14 residues. V lost 3 bases and J 1 base, leaving 7 bases between the germline ends. Germline V gene data show CDR1 as SGHRS and CDR2 as YFSETQ.

This chain connects TRBV19 to TRBJ1-2, with 7 nucleotides matching TRBD1. CDR3 length equals 15 residues. Germline trimming cut 0 bases from V and 3 bases from J; bases unmatched to any gene: 4. Germline CDR1 reads LNHDA; CDR2 reads SQIVND (reference sequence). The chain's CDR3 is CASSIESQGHYGYTF. The CDR3 region has the DNA TGTGCCAGTAGTATAGAGTCACAGGGGCACTATGGCTACACCTTC.

The V and J genes are TRBV7-3 and TRBJ2-7, with TRBD2 matching over 9 bases. The CDR3 has 17 residues. The V gene's germline CDR1 is SGHTA and CDR2 FQGTGA. The V gene end was trimmed by 5 bases and the J gene end by 2 bases; junction bases not matched to a gene: 13. The CDR3 DNA sequence: TGTGCCAGCAGCAAAGGACCCCCGCGCGGGGGGGCCTACGAGCAGTACTTC. It is translated as CASSKGPPRGGAYEQYF.

The rearrangement links TRBV5-1 to TRBJ1-6; a weak D match, TRBD1 (6 bases). V was pared by 1 base and J by 8 bases, with 13 bases between. The CDR3 is 15 residues long. Germline CDR1 reads SGHRS; CDR2 reads YFSETQ. The CDR3: CASSLPGGDHSPLHF. CDR3 coding DNA: TGCGCCAGCAGCTTGCCGGGGGGCGATCATTCACCCCTCCACTTT.

This sequence joins TRBV7-9 and TRBJ1-6, with 8 bases lining up with TRBD1. CDR3 length: 14 residues. The germline gives CDR1 SEHNR, CDR2 FQNEAQ (reference sequence). J lost 10 bases, V lost 4 bases, and 6 bases had no gene match. CDR3 in DNA: TGTGCCAGCAGCTCCGGACAGGGACAGTCACCCCTCCACTTT. This translates into CASSSGQGQSPLHF.

This clone has more than one count but fewer than ten. The chain combines TRBV7-2 with TRBJ2-1, with 10 nucleotides matching TRBD2. From germline, CDR1 is SGHTA and CDR2 FQGNSA. This CDR3 contains 16 residues. Losses at the gene ends were 5 bases for V and 4 bases for J; bases not matched to a gene: 8. CDR3 nucleotide sequence: TGTGCCAGCAGCCCCCCACCGGGACTAGCGTACAATGAGCAGTTCTTC. Translated: CASSPPPGLAYNEQFF.

This clone has more than one count but fewer than ten. This rearrangement joins TRBV7-9 to TRBJ2-7, with D tentatively TRBD2 (7 bases). This CDR3 comprises 14 residues. The germline CDR1 and CDR2 sequences are SEHNR and FQNEAQ (reference sequence). The V and J ends lost 3 bases and 4 bases respectively, with 13 bases between them. CDR3 loop: CASSFRGARYEQYF. The CDR3 coding sequence is TGTGCCAGCAGCTTTCGGGGGGCAAGGTACGAGCAGTACTTC.

This chain uses TRBV15 with TRBJ1-6; TRBD1 is a possible D gene (6 bases). Germline V gene lookup returns CDR1 LNHNV and CDR2 YYDKDF (reference sequence). This CDR3 contains 16 residues. V was shortened by 1 base and J by 8 bases, with 15 bases between the two germline ends. In nucleotides, the CDR3 is TGTGCCACCAGCAGAGCGGTGGGGTCAGGGGATTCACCCCTCCACTTT. Translating it yields CATSRAVGSGDSPLHF.

This clone has more than one count but fewer than ten. The rearrangement uses TRBV4-3 and TRBJ2-3; 8 bases are a match to TRBD1. This CDR3 spans 15 amino acids. Germline loops: CDR1 LGHNA, CDR2 YSLEER. V shed 4 bases and J 4 bases; nucleotides not matched to a gene: 7. The CDR3 sequence: CASSRDRGRADTQYF. CDR3 coding DNA: TGCGCCAGCAGCCGCGACAGGGGAAGGGCAGATACGCAGTATTTT.

J is TRBJ2-1 and V is TRBV4-2, with D perhaps TRBD1 (6 bases). The CDR3 has 16 amino acids. V lost 0 bases and J lost 2, with 11 bases in between. Germline assignment: CDR1 LGHNA and CDR2 YNFKEQ. This chain's CDR3 is CASSQDPGAPYNEQFF. The CDR3 coding sequence is TGTGCCAGCAGCCAAGATCCAGGGGCCCCCTACAATGAGCAGTTCTTC.

The J gene is TRBJ1-1, the V gene TRBV10-3; TRBD1 is a possible D gene (6 bases). The V gene's germline CDR1 is ENHRY and CDR2 SYGVKD. V gave up 6 bases and J gave up 1 base, with 12 bases separating them. The CDR3 runs to 14 residues. The CDR3 region has the DNA TGTGCCATCAGCTACCCGGGACAGAACACTGAAGCTTTCTTT. It specifies CAISYPGQNTEAFF.

The chain links TRBV11-2 to TRBJ2-3; 7 bases are shared with TRBD2. J lost 4 bases, V lost 3 bases, and 7 bases had no gene match. This CDR3 comprises 15 residues. CDR1 and CDR2 from the germline V gene are SGHAT and FQNNGV. The CDR3 sequence is CASSFLGGGSDTQYF. The CDR3, as DNA: TGTGCCAGCAGCTTCTTGGGGGGAGGGTCAGATACGCAGTATTTT.

The chain employs TRBV9 and TRBJ1-4, with 8 bases matching TRBD1. The germline CDR1 and CDR2 sequences are SGDLS and YYNGEE. V was pared by 0 bases and J by 2 bases, with 6 bases of the junction left unmatched. This CDR3 has 17 amino acids. This CDR3 is CASSVADRVRTNEKLFF. DNA for the CDR3: TGTGCCAGCAGCGTAGCGGACAGGGTTCGCACTAATGAAAAACTGTTTTTT.

The rearrangement joins TRBV6-6 to TRBJ1-2, with 7 bases aligning to TRBD1. After removal of 2 bases from V and 1 base from J, the junction contained 4 bases not matched to a gene. Germline V lookup: CDR1 MNHNY, CDR2 SVGAGI (reference sequence). The CDR3 totals 15 residues. As DNA, the CDR3 is TGTGCCAGCAGTTACGCAGGGGGTGTTAACTATGGCTACACCTTC. This translates into CASSYAGGVNYGYTF.

In DNA form, the CDR3 reads TGTGCCAGCAGCCGCGGGACAGGGGCCTACAATGAGCAGTTCTTC. It is translated as CASSRGTGAYNEQFF. The rearrangement joins TRBV14 to TRBJ2-1; 10 positions agree with TRBD1. Germline CDR1 and CDR2: SGHDN and FVKESK. CDR3 length: 15 amino acids. V trimming: 4 bases; J trimming: 2 bases; junction bases outside the gene matches: 2.